Listed here are 9 T cell receptor beta chains from one sample, sequenced in a study of PD-1 blockade in mismatch repair-deficient tumors. Generated by immunoSEQ multiplex PCR, the TCRdb table keeps only in-frame clones and is missing some. The sample consists of thousands of clones, more than 80% of them appearing once. Here the sequenced sample was PBMCs, taken 46 to 47 weeks after starting pembrolizumab. These receptors originate from an adult with mismatch repair-deficient cancer.

The chain uses TRBV29-1 and TRBJ2-5; D is unclear. This CDR3 is 10 amino acids long. Per germline, CDR1 SQVTM and CDR2 ANQGSEA. Trimming removed 5 bases at V and 7 bases at J, with 8 bases between. CDR3 protein: CSVLISTQYF. CDR3 DNA: TGCAGCGTTCTTATTTCGACCCAGTACTTC.

This sequence joins TRBV7-6 and TRBJ1-1, with D hard to call. Trimming shortened V by 4 bases and J by 4 bases, and 10 bases separated the two germline ends. Germline CDR1 reads SGHVS; CDR2 reads FNYEAQ. The CDR3 is 13 residues long. The CDR3 here is CASSSGPTTEAFF. As DNA, the CDR3 is TGTGCCAGCAGCTCAGGCCCTACCACTGAAGCTTTCTTT.

The V and J genes are TRBV4-1 and TRBJ2-1; TRBD2 matches 14 bases. The V and J ends lost 4 bases and 2 bases, in that order; junction bases with no gene match: 7. The germline CDR1 and CDR2 sequences are MGHRA and YSYEKL. This CDR3 has 18 amino acids. The CDR3 DNA reads as TGCGCCAGCAGCCTCCAGACTAGCGGGAGGGCCCCCTACAATGAGCAGTTCTTC. This gives the protein CASSLQTSGRAPYNEQFF.

The rearrangement uses TRBV18 and TRBJ2-5; no definite D call. CDR3 length: 13 amino acids. The V and J ends lost 1 base and 2 bases respectively, with 5 bases between them. Germline V gene data show CDR1 as KGHSH and CDR2 as LQKENI. CDR3 sequence: CASSPQRQETQYF. The DNA for the CDR3 is TGTGCCAGCTCACCACAGCGACAAGAGACCCAGTACTTC.

The V gene is TRBV7-9, the J gene TRBJ2-1, with 11 bases fitting TRBD2. This CDR3 has 16 residues. In germline, CDR1 is SEHNR, CDR2 FQNEAQ (reference sequence). Trimming cost V 2 bases and J 5 bases; bases outside gene matches: 5. CDR3 sequence (DNA): TGTGCCAGCAGCTTATCACTAGCGGGAGCCCACAATGAGCAGTTCTTC. This codes for CASSLSLAGAHNEQFF.

The chain couples TRBV6-5 to TRBJ1-5, with a weak D call TRBD1 (6 bases). With 5 bases removed from V and 9 bases from J, the gap between germline ends came to 14 bases. The CDR3 has 13 amino acids. The germline V gene encodes CDR1 MNHEY and CDR2 SVGAGI. The chain's CDR3 is CASSPDSWVPQHF. Written as DNA, the CDR3 is TGTGCCAGCAGTCCGGACAGCTGGGTGCCCCAGCATTTT.

The chain couples TRBV28 to TRBJ1-1; no clear D. V was pared by 3 bases and J by 4 bases, with 9 bases between. This CDR3 has 13 residues. The germline gives CDR1 MDHEN, CDR2 SYDVKM. The DNA of the CDR3 is TGTGCCAGCAGTTTTCCGGGAATCACTGAAGCTTTCTTT. It translates to CASSFPGITEAFF. Based on the CDR3 plus reference TRBV28 and TRBJ1-1, the full variable domain is DVKVTQSSRYLVKRTGEKVFLECVQDMDHENMFWYRQDPGLGLRLIYFSYDVKMKEKGDIPEGYSVSREKKERFSLILESASTNQTSMYLCASSFPGITEAFFGQGTRLTVV.

This clone was counted only a few times. The chain couples TRBV2 to TRBJ2-2; 8 bases map to TRBD2. Germline V gene lookup returns CDR1 SNHLY and CDR2 FYNNEI. The CDR3 is 16 residues long. Losses at the gene ends were 0 bases for V and 5 bases for J; bases not matched to a gene: 5. The CDR3 DNA is TGTGCCAGCAGTGAAGCGAGGACTAGCAGGACCGGGGAGCTGTTTTTT. Encoded protein: CASSEARTSRTGELFF.

The gene calls are TRBV5-1 and TRBJ2-1, with a possible D match to TRBD2 (6 bases). V was clipped by 3 bases and J by 4 bases, with 11 bases between them. The length of the CDR3 is 14 residues. Per germline, CDR1 SGHRS and CDR2 YFSETQ. In DNA form, the CDR3 reads TGCGCCAGCAGCTCGGGACTTTATTACAATGAGCAGTTCTTC. Amino acids: CASSSGLYYNEQFF. The full variable domain, its missing parts supplied by reference TRBV5-1 and TRBJ2-1, is KAGVTQTPRYLIKTRGQQVTLSCSPISGHRSVSWYQQTPGQGLQFLFEYFSETQRNKGNFPGRFSGRQFSNSRSEMNVSTLELGDSALYLCASSSGLYYNEQFFGPGTRLTVL.